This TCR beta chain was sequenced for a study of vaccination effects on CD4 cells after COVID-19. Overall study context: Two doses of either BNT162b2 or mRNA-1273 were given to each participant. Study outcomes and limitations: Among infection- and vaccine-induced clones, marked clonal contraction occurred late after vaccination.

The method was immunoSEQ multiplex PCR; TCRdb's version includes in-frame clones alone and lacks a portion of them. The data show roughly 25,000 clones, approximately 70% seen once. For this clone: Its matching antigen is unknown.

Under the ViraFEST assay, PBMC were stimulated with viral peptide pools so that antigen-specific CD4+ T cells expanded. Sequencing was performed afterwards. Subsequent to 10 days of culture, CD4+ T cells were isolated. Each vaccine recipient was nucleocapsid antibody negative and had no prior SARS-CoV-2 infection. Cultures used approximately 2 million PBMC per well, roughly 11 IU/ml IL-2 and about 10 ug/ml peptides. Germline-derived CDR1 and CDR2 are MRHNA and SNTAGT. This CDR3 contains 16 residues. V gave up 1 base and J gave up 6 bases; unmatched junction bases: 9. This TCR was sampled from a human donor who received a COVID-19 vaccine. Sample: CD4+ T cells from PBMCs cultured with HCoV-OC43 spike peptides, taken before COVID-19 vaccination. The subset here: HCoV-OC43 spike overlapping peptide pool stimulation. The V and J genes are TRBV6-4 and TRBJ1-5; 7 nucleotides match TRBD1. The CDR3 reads CASSDLMRGGGQPQHF. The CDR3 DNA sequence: TGTGCCAGCAGTGACTTAATGAGAGGGGGCGGTCAGCCCCAGCATTTT.